Listed below are T cell receptor beta chains from one sample, sequenced in a study of blood T cell repertoires in COVID-19. Clones were sequenced by immunoSEQ multiplex PCR, and TCRdb holds only the in-frame ones, with some missing. The sample consists of about 260,000 clones, 75% to 95% of them appearing once. Sequencing used peripheral blood. The origin of the receptors is a person aged 18 to 29 with COVID-19, enrolled during active disease. Each CDR3 is given with its conserved first and last residue. D genes are given only for firm matches. Size is omitted from some rows. Given values are once, few, many or a class for expanded clones.

TRBD2	TRBV3-1/TRBV3-2	TRBJ2-2	.	CASSIGIAGGPTGELFF	TGTGCCAGCAGCATTGGGATAGCGGGAGGGCCAACCGGGGAGCTGTTTTTT
TRBD2	TRBV27	TRBJ2-3	.	CASKWSGGSDTQYF	TGTGCCAGCAAATGGAGCGGGGGATCAGATACGCAGTATTTT
.	TRBV9	TRBJ1-2	.	CASNAGPQWGYTF	TGTGCCAGCAATGCGGGGCCTCAATGGGGCTACACCTTC
.	TRBV9	TRBJ2-5	once	CASSDPREQETQYF	TGTGCCAGCAGCGACCCGCGTGAGCAAGAGACCCAGTACTTC
.	TRBV6-1	TRBJ2-1	.	CASSESGWGSGYEQFF	TGTGCCAGCAGTGAAAGCGGGTGGGGGAGTGGCTATGAGCAGTTCTTC
.	TRBV5-6	TRBJ1-2	.	CASSLDTGLNGYTF	TGTGCCAGCAGCTTGGACACAGGGTTGAATGGCTACACCTTC
TRBD2	TRBV14	TRBJ2-3	.	CASSHPSGAGKRSTDTQYF	TGTGCCAGCAGTCACCCTAGCGGCGCAGGGAAGAGAAGCACAGATACGCAGTATTTT
.	TRBV7-9	TRBJ1-1	.	CASSARDGPTKNTEAFF	TGTGCCAGCAGCGCACGGGATGGCCCTACTAAGAACACTGAAGCTTTCTTT
.	TRBV6-5	TRBJ2-1	.	CASSYSSGPYNEQFF	TGTGCCAGCAGTTACAGCAGCGGCCCCTACAATGAGCAGTTCTTC
TRBD2	TRBV7-8	TRBJ2-3	.	CASSGTSESTDTQYF	TGTGCCAGCAGCGGGACTAGCGAAAGCACAGATACGCAGTATTTT
.	TRBV2	TRBJ1-5	.	CASSEARGQPQHF	TGTGCCAGCAGTGAAGCGCGGGGTCAGCCCCAGCATTTT
.	TRBV5-1	TRBJ1-3	.	CASSLERTASSGNTIYF	TGCGCCAGCAGCTTGGAAAGGACAGCGTCCTCTGGAAACACCATATATTTT
.	TRBV6-5	TRBJ1-2	.	CASSPGSGANYGYTF	TGTGCCAGCAGTCCCGGGTCGGGGGCTAACTATGGCTACACCTTC
TRBD2	TRBV11-2	TRBJ2-7	.	CASSGTSVGDGVQYF	TGTGCCAGCAGCGGGACTAGCGTGGGAGATGGAGTGCAGTACTTC
TRBD1	TRBV6-6	TRBJ1-1	.	CASSHPAGTGGSEAFF	TGTGCCAGCAGCCACCCCGCCGGGACAGGGGGCTCTGAAGCTTTCTTT
TRBD2	TRBV20-1	TRBJ2-6	.	CSASPGLAGAAGANVLTF	TGCAGTGCTAGTCCCGGACTAGCGGGAGCTGCTGGGGCCAACGTCCTGACTTTC
TRBD1	TRBV4-1	TRBJ1-2	.	CASSQPTQPTGGDGYTF	TGCGCCAGCAGCCAACCAACTCAGCCGACAGGGGGCGATGGCTACACCTTC
.	TRBV6-6	TRBJ1-1	.	CASSYSSAGSTEAFF	TGTGCCAGCAGTTACTCGAGTGCGGGGAGCACTGAAGCTTTCTTT
TRBD2	TRBV2	TRBJ2-5	.	CASSDSPAGETQYF	TGTGCCAGCAGTGACTCACCAGCGGGGGAGACCCAGTACTTC
.	TRBV21-1	TRBJ2-5	once	CASSKAVQETQYF	TGTGCCAGCAGCAAAGCCGTCCAAGAGACCCAGTACTTC
.	TRBV27	TRBJ2-2	.	CASSTSQTGGGELFF	TGTGCCAGCAGCACATCTCAGACAGGAGGCGGGGAGCTGTTTTTT
.	TRBV12-3/TRBV12-4	TRBJ1-2	.	CASSFQGSYGYTF	TGTGCCAGCAGTTTTCAGGGGAGCTATGGCTACACCTTC
TRBD2	TRBV9	TRBJ2-2	.	CASSVPVAGVGTGELFF	TGTGCCAGCAGCGTCCCCGTAGCGGGAGTGGGCACCGGGGAGCTGTTTTTT
TRBD1	TRBV19	TRBJ1-6	.	CASGQGISPLHF	TGTGCCAGTGGACAGGGGATTTCACCCCTCCACTTT
.	TRBV4-2	TRBJ2-7	.	CASSQGLQSYEQYF	TGTGCCAGCAGCCAAGGACTCCAATCCTACGAGCAGTACTTC
.	TRBV13	TRBJ1-1	.	CASSALAAEAFF	TGTGCCAGCAGCGCTCTCGCGGCTGAAGCTTTCTTT
.	TRBV7-2	TRBJ1-3	once	CASSSKSGVHGNTIYF	TGTGCCAGCAGCTCGAAATCAGGGGTCCATGGAAACACCATATATTTT
.	TRBV4-1	TRBJ2-1	.	CASSQVGREQFF	TGCGCCAGCAGCCAAGTCGGTCGTGAGCAGTTCTTC